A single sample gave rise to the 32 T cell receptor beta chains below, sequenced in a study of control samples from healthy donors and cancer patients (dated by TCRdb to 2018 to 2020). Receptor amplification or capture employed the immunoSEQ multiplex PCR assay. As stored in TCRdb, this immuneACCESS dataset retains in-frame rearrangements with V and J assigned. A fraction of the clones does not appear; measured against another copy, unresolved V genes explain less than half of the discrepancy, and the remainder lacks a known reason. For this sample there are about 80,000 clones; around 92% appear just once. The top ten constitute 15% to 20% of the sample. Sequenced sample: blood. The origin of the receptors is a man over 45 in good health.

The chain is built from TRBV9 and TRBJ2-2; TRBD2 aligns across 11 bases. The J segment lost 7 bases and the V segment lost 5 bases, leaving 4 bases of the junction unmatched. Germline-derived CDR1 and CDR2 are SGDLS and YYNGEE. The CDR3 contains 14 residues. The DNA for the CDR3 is TGTGCCAGCAGGACTAGCGGGGTGAGCGGGGAGCTGTTTTTT. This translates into CASRTSGVSGELFF.

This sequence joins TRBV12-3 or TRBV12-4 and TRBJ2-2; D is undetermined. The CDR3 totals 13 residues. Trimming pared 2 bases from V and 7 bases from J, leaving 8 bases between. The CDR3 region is CASSLLPYGELFF. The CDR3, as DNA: TGTGCCAGCAGTTTACTCCCATACGGGGAGCTGTTTTTT.

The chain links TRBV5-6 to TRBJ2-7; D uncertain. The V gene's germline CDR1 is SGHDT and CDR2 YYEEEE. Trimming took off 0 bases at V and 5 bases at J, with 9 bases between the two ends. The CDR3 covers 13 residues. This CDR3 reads CASSLGSRNEQYF. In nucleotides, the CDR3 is TGTGCCAGCAGCTTGGGGTCGCGCAACGAGCAGTACTTC.

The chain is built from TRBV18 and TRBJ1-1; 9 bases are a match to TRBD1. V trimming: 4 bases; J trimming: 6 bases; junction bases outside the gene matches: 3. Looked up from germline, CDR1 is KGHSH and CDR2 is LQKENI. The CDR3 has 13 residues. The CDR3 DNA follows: TGTGCCAGCTCACAAACAGGGGGCCCTGAAGCTTTCTTT. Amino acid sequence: CASSQTGGPEAFF.

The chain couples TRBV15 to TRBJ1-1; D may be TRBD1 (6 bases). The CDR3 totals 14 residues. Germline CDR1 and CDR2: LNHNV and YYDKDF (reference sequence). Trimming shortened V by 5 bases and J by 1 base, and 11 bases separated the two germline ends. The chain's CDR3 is CATSEGGGNTEAFF. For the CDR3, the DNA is TGTGCCACCAGCGAGGGGGGTGGGAACACTGAAGCTTTCTTT. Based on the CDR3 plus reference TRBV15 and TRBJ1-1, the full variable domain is DAMVIQNPRYQVTQFGKPVTLSCSQTLNHNVMYWYQQKSSQAPKLLFHYYDKDFNNEADTPDNFQSRRPNTSFCFLDIRSPGLGDTAMYLCATSEGGGNTEAFFGQGTRLTVV.

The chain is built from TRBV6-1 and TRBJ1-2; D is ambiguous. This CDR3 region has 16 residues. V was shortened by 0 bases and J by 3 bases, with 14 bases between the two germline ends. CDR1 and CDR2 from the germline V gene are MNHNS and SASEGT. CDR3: CASSEASGQTYYGYTF. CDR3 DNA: TGTGCCAGCAGTGAAGCATCTGGGCAGACCTACTATGGCTACACCTTC.

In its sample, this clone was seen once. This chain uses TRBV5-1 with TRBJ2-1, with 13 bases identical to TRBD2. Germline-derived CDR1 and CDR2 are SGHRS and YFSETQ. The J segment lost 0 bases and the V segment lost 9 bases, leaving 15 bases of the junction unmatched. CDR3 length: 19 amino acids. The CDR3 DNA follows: TGCGCCACGCAACCCAGACTAGCGGGGGGCCCTAGCTCCTACAATGAGCAGTTCTTC. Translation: CATQPRLAGGPSSYNEQFF.

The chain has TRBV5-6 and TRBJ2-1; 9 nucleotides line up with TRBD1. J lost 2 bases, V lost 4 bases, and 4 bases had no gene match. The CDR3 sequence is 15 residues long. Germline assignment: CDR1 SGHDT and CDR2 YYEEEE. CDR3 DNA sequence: TGTGCCAGCAGCCGGACAGGGGTTACCTACAATGAGCAGTTCTTC. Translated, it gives CASSRTGVTYNEQFF. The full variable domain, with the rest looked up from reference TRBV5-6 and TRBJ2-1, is DAGVTQSPTHLIKTRGQQVTLRCSPKSGHDTVSWYQQALGQGPQFIFQYYEEEERQRGNFPDRFSGHQFPNYSSELNVNALLLGDSALYLCASSRTGVTYNEQFFGPGTRLTVL.

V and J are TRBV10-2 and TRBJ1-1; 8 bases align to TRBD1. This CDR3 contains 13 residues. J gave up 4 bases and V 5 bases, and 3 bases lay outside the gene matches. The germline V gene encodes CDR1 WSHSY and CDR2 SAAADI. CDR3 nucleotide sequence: TGCGCCAGCAGTACACAGGGGGGCACTGAAGCTTTCTTT. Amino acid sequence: CASSTQGGTEAFF.

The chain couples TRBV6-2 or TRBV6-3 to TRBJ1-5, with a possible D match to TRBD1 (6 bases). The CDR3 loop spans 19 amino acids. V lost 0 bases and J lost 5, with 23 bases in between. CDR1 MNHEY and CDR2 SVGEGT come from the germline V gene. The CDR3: CASSYSRGGVRGSDQPQHF. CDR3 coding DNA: TGTGCCAGCAGTTACTCAAGAGGGGGGGTTCGCGGCAGCGATCAGCCCCAGCATTTT.

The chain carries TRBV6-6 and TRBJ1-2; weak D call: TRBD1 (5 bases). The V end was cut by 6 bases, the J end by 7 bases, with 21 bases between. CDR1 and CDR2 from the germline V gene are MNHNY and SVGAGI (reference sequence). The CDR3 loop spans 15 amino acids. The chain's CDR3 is CASSPFGASDRGYTF. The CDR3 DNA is TGTGCCAGCAGCCCCTTTGGGGCGTCTGATCGTGGCTACACCTTC.

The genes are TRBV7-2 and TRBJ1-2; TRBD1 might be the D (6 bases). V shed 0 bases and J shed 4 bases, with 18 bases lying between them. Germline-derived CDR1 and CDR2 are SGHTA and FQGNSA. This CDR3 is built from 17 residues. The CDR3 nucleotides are TGTGCCAGCAGCTTAGCGGCCCCTCAACAGGGCCTCTATGGCTACACCTTC. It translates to CASSLAAPQQGLYGYTF.

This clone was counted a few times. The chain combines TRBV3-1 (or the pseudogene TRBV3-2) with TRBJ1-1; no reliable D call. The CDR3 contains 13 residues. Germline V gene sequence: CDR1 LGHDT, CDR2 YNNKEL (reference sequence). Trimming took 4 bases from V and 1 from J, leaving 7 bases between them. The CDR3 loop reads CASSPGENTEAFF. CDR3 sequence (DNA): TGTGCCAGCAGCCCTGGCGAGAACACTGAAGCTTTCTTT.

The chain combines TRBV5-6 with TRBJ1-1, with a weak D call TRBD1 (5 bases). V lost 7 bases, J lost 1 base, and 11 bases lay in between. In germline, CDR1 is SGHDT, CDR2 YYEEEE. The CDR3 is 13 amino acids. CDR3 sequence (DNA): TGTGCCAGCGTGTGGGGCCAGAACACTGAAGCTTTCTTT. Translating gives CASVWGQNTEAFF.

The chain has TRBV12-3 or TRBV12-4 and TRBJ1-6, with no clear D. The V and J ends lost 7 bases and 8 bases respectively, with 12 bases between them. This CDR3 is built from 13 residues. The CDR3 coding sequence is TGTGCCAGCACGGCGGGTTTTGATTCACCCCTCCACTTT. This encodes CASTAGFDSPLHF.

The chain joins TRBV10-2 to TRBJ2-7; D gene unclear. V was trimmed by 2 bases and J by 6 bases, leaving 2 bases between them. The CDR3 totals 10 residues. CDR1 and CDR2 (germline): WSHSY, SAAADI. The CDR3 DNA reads TGCGCCAGCAGTGAGGTCGAGCAGTACTTC. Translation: CASSEVEQYF.

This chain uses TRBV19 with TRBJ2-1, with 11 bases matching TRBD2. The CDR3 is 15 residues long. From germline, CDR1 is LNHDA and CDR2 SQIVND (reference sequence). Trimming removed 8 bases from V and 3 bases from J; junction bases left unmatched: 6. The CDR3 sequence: CASFGTSGLYNEQFF. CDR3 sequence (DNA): TGTGCCAGTTTTGGGACTAGCGGCCTCTACAATGAGCAGTTCTTC.

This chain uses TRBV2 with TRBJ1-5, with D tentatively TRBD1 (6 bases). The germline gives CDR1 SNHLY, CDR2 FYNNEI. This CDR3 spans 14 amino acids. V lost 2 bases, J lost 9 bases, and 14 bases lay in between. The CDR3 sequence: CASSERKGQAPQHF. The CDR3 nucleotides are TGTGCCAGCAGTGAAAGAAAGGGACAAGCGCCCCAGCATTTT.

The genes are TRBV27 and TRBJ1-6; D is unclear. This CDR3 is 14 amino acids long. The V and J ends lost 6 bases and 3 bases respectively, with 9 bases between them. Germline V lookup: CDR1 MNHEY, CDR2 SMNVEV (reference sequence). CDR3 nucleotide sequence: TGTGCCAGCAGCCCTTCCATCTATAATTCACCCCTCCACTTT. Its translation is CASSPSIYNSPLHF.

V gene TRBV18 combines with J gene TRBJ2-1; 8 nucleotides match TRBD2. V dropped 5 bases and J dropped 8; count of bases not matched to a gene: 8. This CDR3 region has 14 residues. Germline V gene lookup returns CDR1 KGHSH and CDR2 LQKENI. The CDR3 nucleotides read TGTGCCAGCTCAGTACAGGGACTAGACGATGAGCAGTTCTTC. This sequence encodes CASSVQGLDDEQFF.

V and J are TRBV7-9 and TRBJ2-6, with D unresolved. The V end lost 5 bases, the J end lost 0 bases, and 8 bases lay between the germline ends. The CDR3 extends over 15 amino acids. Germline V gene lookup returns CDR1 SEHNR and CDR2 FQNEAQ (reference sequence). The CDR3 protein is CASSPGFSGANVLTF. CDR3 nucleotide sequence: TGTGCCAGCAGCCCTGGATTCTCTGGGGCCAACGTCCTGACTTTC.

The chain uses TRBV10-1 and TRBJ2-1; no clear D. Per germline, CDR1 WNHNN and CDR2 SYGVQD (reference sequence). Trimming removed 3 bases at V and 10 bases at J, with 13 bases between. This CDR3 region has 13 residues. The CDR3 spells CASSDPFPPEQFF. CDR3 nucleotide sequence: TGCGCCAGCAGTGACCCCTTTCCCCCCGAGCAGTTCTTC.

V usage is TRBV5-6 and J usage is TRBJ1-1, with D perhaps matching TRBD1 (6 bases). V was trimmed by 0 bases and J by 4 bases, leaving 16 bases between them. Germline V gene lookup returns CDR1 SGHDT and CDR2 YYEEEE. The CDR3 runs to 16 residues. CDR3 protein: CASSLETGSWVTEAFF. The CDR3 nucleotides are TGTGCCAGCAGCTTGGAGACAGGTTCATGGGTCACTGAAGCTTTCTTT.

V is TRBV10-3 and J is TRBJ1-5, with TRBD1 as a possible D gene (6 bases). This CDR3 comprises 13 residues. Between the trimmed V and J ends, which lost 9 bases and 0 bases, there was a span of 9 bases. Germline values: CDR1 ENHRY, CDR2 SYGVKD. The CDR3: CAISGASNQPQHF. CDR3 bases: TGTGCCATTTCGGGGGCTAGCAATCAGCCCCAGCATTTT.

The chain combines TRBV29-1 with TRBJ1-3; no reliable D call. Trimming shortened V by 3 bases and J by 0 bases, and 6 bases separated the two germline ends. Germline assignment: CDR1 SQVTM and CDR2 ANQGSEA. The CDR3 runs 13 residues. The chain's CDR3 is CSVEIYSGNTIYF. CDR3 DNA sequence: TGCAGCGTTGAGATCTACTCTGGAAACACCATATATTTT.

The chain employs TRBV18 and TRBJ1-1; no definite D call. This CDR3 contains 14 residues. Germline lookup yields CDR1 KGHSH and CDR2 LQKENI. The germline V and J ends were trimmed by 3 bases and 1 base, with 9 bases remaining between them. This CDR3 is CASSPGSRNTEAFF. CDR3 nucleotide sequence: TGTGCCAGCTCACCTGGTTCCAGGAACACTGAAGCTTTCTTT.

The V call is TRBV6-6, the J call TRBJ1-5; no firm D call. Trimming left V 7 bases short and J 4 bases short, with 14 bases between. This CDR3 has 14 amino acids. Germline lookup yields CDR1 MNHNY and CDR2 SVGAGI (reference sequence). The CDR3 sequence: CASKPGRSNQPQHF. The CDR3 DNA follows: TGTGCCAGCAAACCCGGACGGTCGAATCAGCCCCAGCATTTT.

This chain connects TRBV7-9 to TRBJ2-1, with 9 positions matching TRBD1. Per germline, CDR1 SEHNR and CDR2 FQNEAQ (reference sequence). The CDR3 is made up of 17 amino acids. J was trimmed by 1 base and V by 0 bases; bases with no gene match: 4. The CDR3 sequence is CASSLADRGKSYNEQFF. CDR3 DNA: TGTGCCAGCAGCTTAGCCGACAGGGGGAAGTCCTACAATGAGCAGTTCTTC.

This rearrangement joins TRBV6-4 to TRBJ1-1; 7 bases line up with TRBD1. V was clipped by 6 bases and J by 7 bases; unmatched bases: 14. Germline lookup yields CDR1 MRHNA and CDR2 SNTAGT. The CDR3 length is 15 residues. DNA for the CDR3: TGTGCCAGCAGCGCCCATGGACAGGCTACCAATGAAGCTTTCTTT. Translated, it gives CASSAHGQATNEAFF.

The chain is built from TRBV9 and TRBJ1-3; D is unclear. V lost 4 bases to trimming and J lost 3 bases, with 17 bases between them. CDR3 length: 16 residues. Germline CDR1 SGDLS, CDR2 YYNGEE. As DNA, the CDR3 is TGTGCCAGCAGCACACAAACTTCGGGTCTTGGAAACACCATATATTTT. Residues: CASSTQTSGLGNTIYF.

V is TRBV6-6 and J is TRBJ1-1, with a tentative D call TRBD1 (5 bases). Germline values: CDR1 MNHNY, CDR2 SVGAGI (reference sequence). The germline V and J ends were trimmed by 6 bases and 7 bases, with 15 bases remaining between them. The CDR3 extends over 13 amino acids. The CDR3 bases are TGTGCCAGCAGGATCAACCGGGGGAATGAAGCTTTCTTT. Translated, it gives CASRINRGNEAFF.

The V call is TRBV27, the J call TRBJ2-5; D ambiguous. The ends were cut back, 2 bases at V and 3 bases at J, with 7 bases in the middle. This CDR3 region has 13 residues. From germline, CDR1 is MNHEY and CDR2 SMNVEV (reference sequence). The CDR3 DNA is TGTGCCAGCAGTTTAATAGGGAAAGAGACCCAGTACTTC. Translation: CASSLIGKETQYF.